The 23 T cell receptor beta chains presented below share a single source sample, sequenced in a study of immune evolution from preneoplasia to lung adenocarcinoma. TCRdb keeps only in-frame clones here, not all; method: immunoSEQ multiplex PCR. Here the sample spans 10,000 or so clones, 70% to 80% being singletons. The sequencing input was FFPE minimally invasive lung adenocarcinoma tissue. These TCRs come from an older donor with lung adenocarcinoma.

The V call is TRBV6-6, the J call TRBJ2-5; 7 bases line up with TRBD1. Looked up from germline, CDR1 is MNHNY and CDR2 is SVGAGI (reference sequence). The V and J ends lost 5 bases and 2 bases, in that order; junction bases with no gene match: 11. This CDR3 comprises 16 residues. The CDR3 is CASSPQTGMTQETQYF. The CDR3 DNA reads TGTGCCAGCAGTCCCCAGACAGGGATGACGCAAGAGACCCAGTACTTC.

The chain has TRBV29-1 and TRBJ2-1; perhaps TRBD2 as D (5 bases). CDR1 is SQVTM, CDR2 ANQGSEA, per germline. The CDR3 contains 12 residues. Trimming removed 3 bases from V and 9 bases from J, with 12 bases in between. The DNA for the CDR3 is TGCAGCGTTGAGGGAGCCAGTCTTGAGCAGTTCTTC. Translated: CSVEGASLEQFF.

The CDR3 spells CASSLTVIETQYF. DNA for the CDR3: TGTGCCAGCAGCTTAACAGTTATCGAGACCCAGTACTTC. V gene TRBV11-2 combines with J gene TRBJ2-5, with D hard to call. This CDR3 has 13 amino acids. The V end lost 2 bases, the J end lost 5 bases, and 9 bases lay between the germline ends. Germline CDR1 reads SGHAT; CDR2 reads FQNNGV.

The V and J genes are TRBV4-1 and TRBJ2-1; 14 bases line up with TRBD2. The CDR3 length is 18 residues. The V segment lost 4 bases and the J segment 4 bases; nucleotides outside the gene matches: 9. The V gene's germline CDR1 is MGHRA and CDR2 YSYEKL. The CDR3 nucleotides read TGCGCCAGCAGCCCGGTGACTAGCGGGAGGGCGAGGTACAATGAGCAGTTCTTC. Translated, it gives CASSPVTSGRARYNEQFF.

The chain recombines TRBV7-2 with TRBJ2-5; D possibly corresponds to TRBD1 (6 bases). With 5 bases removed from V and 1 base from J, the gap between germline ends came to 14 bases. The CDR3 consists of 15 residues. CDR1 and CDR2 (germline): SGHTA, FQGNSA. The CDR3 loop reads CASSPLQGPQETQYF. CDR3 DNA sequence: TGTGCCAGCAGCCCCCTCCAGGGGCCCCAAGAGACCCAGTACTTC.

The sample holds a few counts of this clone. The rearrangement joins TRBV5-1 to TRBJ2-2; 9 bases line up with TRBD2. This CDR3 region has 16 residues. The V and J ends lost 4 bases and 3 bases, in that order; junction bases with no gene match: 7. Germline CDR1 and CDR2: SGHRS and YFSETQ. The CDR3 DNA follows: TGCGCCAGCAGCCCGAGGCGGGAGGGGCACACCGGGGAGCTGTTTTTT. It yields the protein CASSPRREGHTGELFF.

The rearrangement joins TRBV11-2 to TRBJ2-7; 10 bases map to TRBD1. CDR3 size: 16 residues. Germline CDR1 and CDR2: SGHAT and FQNNGV. The junction had 4 bases not matched to a gene; V was cut back by 0 bases and J by 2 bases. For the CDR3, the DNA is TGTGCCAGCAGCTTAGACGAGACAGGGGGCCCCTACGAGCAGTACTTC. Encoded protein: CASSLDETGGPYEQYF.

The chain is built from TRBV9 and TRBJ2-6; D possibly corresponds to TRBD1 (6 bases). The germline V gene encodes CDR1 SGDLS and CDR2 YYNGEE. The CDR3 totals 18 residues. Trimming removed 0 bases from V and 1 base from J, with 14 bases in between. CDR3 nucleotide sequence: TGTGCCAGCAGCGTAGTAGGACAGCTCGGTTCTGGGGCCAACGTCCTGACTTTC. This sequence encodes CASSVVGQLGSGANVLTF.

V gene TRBV28 combines with J gene TRBJ1-2; D gene ambiguous. Germline assignment: CDR1 MDHEN and CDR2 SYDVKM. The germline V and J ends were trimmed by 3 bases and 2 bases, with 7 bases remaining between them. The CDR3 spans 13 residues. CDR3 sequence: CASSFRQNYGYTF. The CDR3 nucleotides read TGTGCCAGCAGTTTTCGGCAGAACTATGGCTACACCTTC.

The chain employs TRBV11-2 and TRBJ2-7; 7 nucleotides line up with TRBD2. The CDR3 length is 12 residues. V lost 5 bases, J lost 6 bases, and 4 bases stayed unmatched. The germline V gene encodes CDR1 SGHAT and CDR2 FQNNGV. CDR3 nucleotides: TGTGCCAGCAGCCTAGCGGTGGGCGAGCAGTACTTC. As protein: CASSLAVGEQYF.

This chain connects TRBV2 to TRBJ2-7, with D unresolved. Deletions cut 5 bases from V and 0 bases from J, with 11 bases between. CDR3 length: 14 amino acids. Germline V CDR1 and CDR2: SNHLY, FYNNEI. For the CDR3, the DNA is TGTGCCAGCAGTAAGGACGCGGTCTCCTACGAGCAGTACTTC. Residues: CASSKDAVSYEQYF.

V is TRBV6-1 and J is TRBJ1-1; D not certain. Trimming removed 8 bases at V and 7 bases at J, with 11 bases between. This CDR3 comprises 11 residues. Germline V CDR1 and CDR2: MNHNS, SASEGT. DNA for the CDR3: TGTGCCAGCCAGGTGATAGGTGAAGCTTTCTTT. Its translation: CASQVIGEAFF.

The chain is built from TRBV30 and TRBJ1-2; TRBD1 is a possible D gene (5 bases). The CDR3 length is 12 residues. V was clipped by 4 bases and J by 1 base, with 7 bases between them. In germline, CDR1 is GTSNPN, CDR2 SVGIG (reference sequence). The CDR3 spells CAWTGINYGYTF. CDR3 DNA sequence: TGTGCCTGGACAGGGATTAACTATGGCTACACCTTC.

The rearrangement links TRBV30 to TRBJ2-5, with 9 bases lining up with TRBD1. The J call may not be correct, given that the DNA end is closer to TRBJ2-7. The CDR3 is 14 residues long. In germline, CDR1 is GTSNPN, CDR2 SVGIG (reference sequence). The chain's CDR3 is CAWSTGGSIYEQYF. The DNA of the CDR3 is TGTGCCTGGAGTACAGGGGGCTCTATCTACGAGCAGTACTTC.

This clone occurred a few times. V and J are TRBV5-1 and TRBJ2-4, with 7 bases lining up with TRBD2. V was pared by 0 bases and J by 8 bases, with 5 bases of the junction left unmatched. CDR1 is SGHRS and CDR2 is YFSETQ in the germline V gene. This CDR3 contains 14 residues. CDR3 sequence reads: CASSLEAGRDIQYF. The CDR3, as DNA: TGCGCCAGCAGCTTGGAGGCAGGGAGGGACATTCAGTACTTC.

The gene calls are TRBV27 and TRBJ1-1, with 7 bases aligning to TRBD1. CDR1 is MNHEY and CDR2 is SMNVEV in the germline V gene (reference sequence). This CDR3 has 14 amino acids. Germline trimming cut 5 bases from V and 4 bases from J; bases unmatched to any gene: 7. The CDR3 loop reads CASSLGQAATEAFF. The CDR3 coding sequence is TGTGCCAGCAGTCTCGGACAGGCCGCCACTGAAGCTTTCTTT.

This chain joins TRBV5-5 and TRBJ1-5, with D tentatively TRBD1 (6 bases). Germline CDR1 and CDR2: SGHKS and YYEKEE (reference sequence). Trimming took 5 bases from V and 7 from J, leaving 19 bases between them. The CDR3 is made up of 15 amino acids. CDR3 sequence reads: CASSLSGTWEQPQHF. The CDR3 region has the DNA TGTGCCAGCAGTCTCAGTGGGACATGGGAACAGCCCCAGCATTTT.

The genes are TRBV7-6 and TRBJ2-3, with TRBD2 matching over 10 bases. Germline-derived CDR1 and CDR2 are SGHVS and FNYEAQ. The CDR3 sequence is 16 residues long. After removal of 5 bases from V and 3 bases from J, the junction contained 8 bases not matched to a gene. The CDR3 protein is CASSPLTGLATDTQYF. The CDR3 DNA follows: TGTGCCAGCAGCCCCCTCACGGGACTAGCGACAGATACGCAGTATTTT.

Within the sample, this clone is medium-sized. The chain recombines TRBV11-3 with TRBJ2-1, with 10 bases lining up with TRBD2. With V trimmed by 9 bases and J by 8 bases, 7 bases remained unmatched. The CDR3 consists of 13 residues. The germline gives CDR1 SGHNT, CDR2 YENEEA. This CDR3 is CASLAGVEYEQFF. CDR3 bases: TGTGCCAGTCTAGCGGGAGTGGAGTATGAGCAGTTCTTC.

This chain links TRBV18 with TRBJ2-3; 9 bases are a match to TRBD1. V trimming: 2 bases; J trimming: 4 bases; junction bases outside the gene matches: 16. This CDR3 has 19 amino acids. Germline V CDR1 and CDR2: KGHSH, LQKENI. As DNA, the CDR3 is TGTGCCAGCTCACCATTAGCCCCGGGACAGGGTCCACGGGCAGATACGCAGTATTTT. Its protein product is CASSPLAPGQGPRADTQYF.

In its sample, this clone was seen a few times. The chain carries TRBV30 and TRBJ1-4, with a possible D match to TRBD1 (6 bases). CDR3 length equals 15 residues. V was trimmed by 1 base and J by 4 bases, leaving 13 bases between them. Germline loops: CDR1 GTSNPN, CDR2 SVGIG (reference sequence). In nucleotides, the CDR3 is TGTGCCTGGAGTGGTCTTCGGGGGCGTAATGAAAAACTGTTTTTT. Amino acid sequence: CAWSGLRGRNEKLFF.

In this sample, this clone turned up once. V is TRBV20-1 and J is TRBJ2-3, with D unresolved. Trimming left V 3 bases short and J 3 bases short, with 4 bases between. The CDR3 is 11 amino acids. Per the germline V gene, CDR1 is DFQATT and CDR2 is SNEGSKA (reference sequence). The CDR3 protein is CSASQTDTQYF. The CDR3 DNA reads TGCAGTGCTAGCCAAACAGATACGCAGTATTTT.

The chain employs TRBV5-1 and TRBJ2-1; possibly TRBD2 for D (6 bases). Germline CDR1 is SGHRS and CDR2 is YFSETQ. V was pared by 3 bases and J by 9 bases, with 16 bases between. The CDR3 spans 14 residues. CDR3 loop: CASSSSGTRVEQFF. In nucleotides, the CDR3 is TGCGCCAGCAGCTCATCCGGGACTCGGGTTGAGCAGTTCTTC.